A selection of T cell receptor beta chains follows, all from one sample in a study of T-cell reconstitution after alpha-beta-depleted transplantation in children. TCRdb independently ran MiXCR on the PCR reads; one entry per CDR3 protein. Here the sample spans hundreds of thousands of distinct CDR3 sequences, about 17% being singletons. The sequenced sample was PBMCs, mostly from graft donor cells, obtained 360 days after TCRalphabeta/CD19-depleted stem cell transplant. These receptors originate from a male patient aged 2 to 10 who had a stem cell transplant for acute lymphoblastic leukemia, so the T cells may come from the graft donor. CDR3s include the opening cysteine and the closing phenylalanine or tryptophan. D genes are given only for firm matches. The size entry is marked missing in some rows and otherwise reads once, few, many or a size class.

>TRBV15|-|16|TRBJ1-1|many
TGTGCCACCAGCAGAGTTGGGGTTTTCAGAGGCACTGAAGCTTTCTTT
CATSRVGVFRGTEAFF
>TRBV6-5|-|13|TRBJ2-2|-
TGTGCCAGCAGTTTTGAATATGCCGGGGAGCTGTTTTTT
CASSFEYAGELFF
>TRBV20-1|-|14|TRBJ2-1|-
TGCAGTGCTAGAGATGGAACCCGTACCAATGAGCAGTTCTTC
CSARDGTRTNEQFF
>TRBV29-1|TRBD2|15|TRBJ2-1|few
TGCAGCGGGTCCTTAGCGGGAGGGCCATCCGATGAGCAGTTCTTC
CSGSLAGGPSDEQFF
>TRBV12-3/TRBV12-4|-|13|TRBJ2-2|few
TGTGCCAGCAGGACTTTTTTTCCCGGGGAGCTGTTTTTT
CASRTFFPGELFF
>TRBV20-1|TRBD2|18|TRBJ2-7|-
TGCAGTGCTAGAGGATTAGCGGGAGGGTCGGGTCTTATCGTCGAGCAGTACTTC
CSARGLAGGSGLIVEQYF
>TRBV30|-|11|TRBJ2-5|many
TGTGCCTGGAGCTTCCAAGAGACCCAGTACTTC
CAWSFQETQYF
>TRBV6-5|-|14|TRBJ1-4|few
TGTGCCAGCAGTTACAGGGGGGAAAATGAAAAACTGTTTTTT
CASSYRGENEKLFF
>TRBV20-1|-|16|TRBJ2-1|few
TGCAGTGCTAGAGATCTAACGACAGGCACGTACAATGAGCAGTTCTTC
CSARDLTTGTYNEQFF
>TRBV9|TRBD1|16|TRBJ2-5|-
TGTGCCAGCAGCGCCCTACAGGGGATTGAGGGGGAGACCCAGTACTTC
CASSALQGIEGETQYF
>TRBV7-9|-|15|TRBJ2-5|-
TGTGCCAGCAGCTTTCACCGGAACCCGAAGAATACCCAGTACTTC
CASSFHRNPKNTQYF
>TRBV5-6|-|14|TRBJ1-1|few
TGTGCCAGCAGCTTGACTGGTGGAGACACTGAAGCTTTCTTT
CASSLTGGDTEAFF
>TRBV12-2|-|16|TRBJ1-6|-
TGTGCAAGTCGCTTGGTACCGGGACGGCGGAATTCACCCCTCCACTTT
CASRLVPGRRNSPLHF